This note documents a single TCR beta chain sequence. The antigen is undetermined. Sequencing was performed with immunoSEQ multiplex PCR; in TCRdb, only in-frame clones are kept and a portion is missing. The sample has 95,000 to 110,000 clones; about 89% are singletons. This sample was included in a study of T cell responses to AZD1222 COVID-19 vaccine. General study points: Donors, mostly white British, included more females; clonal diversity was possibly underestimated.

CDR1 and CDR2 from the germline V gene are LNHNV and YYDKDF (reference sequence). This CDR3 contains 16 residues. V was trimmed by 1 base and J by 5 bases, leaving 12 bases between them. The clonotype originates from an adult who received the MenACWY meningococcal vaccine as a control. The specimen comprised peripheral blood, sampled 28 days after the second dose of the MenACWY control vaccine. The chain uses TRBV15 and TRBJ1-6; D not resolved. CDR3 sequence (DNA): TGTGCCACCAGCAGAGGGCGAAAAGGGCATAATTCACCCCTCCACTTT. Encoded protein: CATSRGRKGHNSPLHF.